Only a few counts were recorded for the clone carrying this T cell receptor beta chain. Its antigen is not known. This record belongs to a study of regulatory T cells in long-lasting Graves disease. The wider study: Patients with new Graves' disease had used antithyroid drugs below 3 months. Study conclusions and caveats: Compared with new cases, persistent Graves' patients showed reduced TCR diversity.

For TCR beta, libraries came from iRepertoire HTBI primers and Arm-PCR of CDR3 regions. A single record per CDR3 protein comes from TCRdb applying MiXCR to the multiplex PCR reads. This table holds about 540,000 distinct CDR3 sequences, 13% found once. Germline V CDR1 and CDR2: SGDLS, YYNGEE. The CDR3 extends over 14 amino acids. After removal of 4 bases from V and 9 bases from J, the junction contained 5 bases not matched to a gene. Time point: newly diagnosed GD, antithyroid drugs for less than 3 months. Making the TCR library involved RNA that had been extracted from PBMCs. The same specimen was also included in a second study, on T cells in Graves' hyperthyroidism and ophthalmopathy. This second study notes: Most thyroid clonotypes that were expanded above 0.001 also turned up in blood. Stable hyperthyroidism was separated from ophthalmopathy by a model based on 13 V-J features.

The V gene is TRBV9, the J gene TRBJ2-1, with 12 bases lining up with TRBD2. Specimen: peripheral blood mononuclear cells (PBMCs), collected at new diagnosis, from a patient treated with antithyroid drugs. The receptor's source is a man aged 25-45 years with Graves disease. For the CDR3, the DNA is TGTGCCAGCAGCTCCGGACTAGCGGGGTTTGAGCAGTTCTTC. Translation: CASSSGLAGFEQFF.